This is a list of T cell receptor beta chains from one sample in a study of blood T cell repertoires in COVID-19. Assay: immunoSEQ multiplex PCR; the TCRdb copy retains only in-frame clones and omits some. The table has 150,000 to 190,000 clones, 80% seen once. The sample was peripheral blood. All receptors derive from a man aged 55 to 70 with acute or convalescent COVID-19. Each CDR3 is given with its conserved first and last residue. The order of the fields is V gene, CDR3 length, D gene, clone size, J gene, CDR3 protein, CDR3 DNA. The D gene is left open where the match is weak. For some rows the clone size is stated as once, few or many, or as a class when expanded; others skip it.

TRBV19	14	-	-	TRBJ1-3	CASQEARSGNTIYF	TGTGCCAGCCAGGAGGCCCGCTCTGGAAACACCATATATTTT
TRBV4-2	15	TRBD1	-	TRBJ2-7	CASSQARDSPYEQYF	TGTGCCAGCAGCCAAGCCCGGGACAGTCCCTACGAGCAGTACTTC
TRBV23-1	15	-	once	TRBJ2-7	CASSQVKGNSYEQYF	TGCGCCAGCAGTCAAGTAAAGGGGAACTCCTACGAGCAGTACTTC
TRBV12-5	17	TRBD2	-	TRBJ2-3	CASGGIYSGSPGAGTYF	TGTGCTAGTGGTGGGATTTATAGCGGGAGCCCCGGGGCCGGAACGTATTTT
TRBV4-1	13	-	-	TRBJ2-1	CASSRGLNNEQFF	TGCGCCAGCAGCCGGGGGCTCAATAATGAGCAGTTCTTC
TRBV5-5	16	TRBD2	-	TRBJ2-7	CASSFRTSGRGYEQYF	TGTGCCAGCAGCTTTAGGACTAGCGGGAGGGGGTACGAGCAGTACTTC
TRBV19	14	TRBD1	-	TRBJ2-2	CASSPDRVGGELFF	TGTGCCAGTAGTCCTGACAGGGTGGGCGGGGAGCTGTTTTTT
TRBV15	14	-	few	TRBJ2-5	CATSSPTYPRTQYF	TGTGCCACCAGCAGCCCTACCTACCCACGGACCCAGTACTTC
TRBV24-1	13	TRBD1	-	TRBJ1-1	CATRDRGLTEAFF	TGTGCCACCAGGGACAGGGGGCTCACTGAAGCTTTCTTT
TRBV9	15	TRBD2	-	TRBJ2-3	CASSARLAGGDTQYF	TGTGCCAGCAGCGCAAGACTAGCGGGGGGAGATACGCAGTATTTT
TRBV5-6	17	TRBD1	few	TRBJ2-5	CASSRLGDRGAGETQYF	TGTGCCAGCAGCCGACTGGGGGACAGGGGGGCGGGAGAGACCCAGTACTTC
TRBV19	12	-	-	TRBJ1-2	CASSITGNGYTF	TGTGCCAGTAGTATAACCGGGAATGGCTACACCTTC
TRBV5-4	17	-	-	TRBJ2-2	CASSPLRGRANTGELFF	TGTGCCAGCAGCCCTCTCCGCGGCAGGGCGAACACCGGGGAGCTGTTTTTT
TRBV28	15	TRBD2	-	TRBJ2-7	CASSSGTSGAHEQYF	TGTGCCAGCAGTTCCGGGACTAGCGGGGCTCACGAGCAGTACTTC
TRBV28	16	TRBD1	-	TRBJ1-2	CASSLWNQQGTVGYTF	TGTGCCAGCAGTTTATGGAATCAACAGGGGACGGTTGGCTACACCTTC
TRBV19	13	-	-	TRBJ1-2	CASSMGGLYGYTF	TGTGCCAGTAGTATGGGAGGACTGTATGGCTACACCTTC
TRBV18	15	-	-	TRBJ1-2	CASSPPGIIGYGYTF	TGTGCCAGCTCACCACCCGGGATTATTGGCTATGGCTACACCTTC
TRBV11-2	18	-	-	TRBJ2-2	CASSLDHLAISYTGELFF	TGTGCCAGCAGCTTAGACCACCTAGCGATATCCTACACCGGGGAGCTGTTTTTT
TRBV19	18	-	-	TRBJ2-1	CASAEGRGRRGVYNEQFF	TGTGCCTCAGCCGAGGGCAGGGGGAGGCGGGGGGTATACAATGAGCAGTTCTTC
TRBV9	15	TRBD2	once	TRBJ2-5	CASSPRLAGGKTQYF	TGTGCCAGCAGCCCCAGACTAGCGGGGGGCAAGACCCAGTACTTC
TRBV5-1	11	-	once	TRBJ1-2	CASRQGCGYTF	TGCGCCAGCAGACAGGGTTGCGGCTACACCTTC
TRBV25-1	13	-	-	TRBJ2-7	CASSYGNYYEQYF	TGTGCCAGCAGCTACGGGAATTACTACGAGCAGTACTTC
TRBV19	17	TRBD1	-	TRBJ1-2	CASSVGTGRRTDYGYTF	TGTGCCAGTAGTGTAGGGACAGGGCGCAGGACGGACTATGGCTACACCTTC
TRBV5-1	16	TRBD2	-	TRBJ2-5	CASSIGGASGRETQYF	TGCGCCAGCAGCATCGGAGGGGCTAGCGGGAGAGAGACCCAGTACTTC
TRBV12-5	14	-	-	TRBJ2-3	CASGTQGRADTQYF	TGTGCTAGTGGTACCCAGGGTCGGGCAGATACGCAGTATTTT
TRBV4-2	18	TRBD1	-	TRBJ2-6	CASSPRDRGDSGANVLTF	TGTGCCAGCAGCCCCCGGGACAGGGGAGACTCTGGGGCCAACGTCCTGACTTTC
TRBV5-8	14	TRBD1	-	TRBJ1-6	CASESGTGTSPLHF	TGTGCCAGCGAATCCGGGACAGGGACTTCACCCCTCCACTTT
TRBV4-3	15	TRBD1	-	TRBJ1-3	CASSLYRGPGNTIYF	TGCGCCAGCAGTCTTTACAGGGGGCCGGGAAACACCATATATTTT
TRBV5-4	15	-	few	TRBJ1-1	CASSPQRGGDTEAFF	TGTGCCAGCAGTCCACAAAGGGGTGGAGACACTGAAGCTTTCTTT
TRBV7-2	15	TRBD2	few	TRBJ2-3	CASSPGAGTSNTWYF	TGTGCCAGCAGCCCGGGGGCCGGGACTAGCAATACGTGGTATTTT
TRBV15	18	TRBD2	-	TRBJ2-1	CATSSLGLAGGPRNEQFF	TGTGCCACCAGCAGCCTCGGACTAGCGGGAGGGCCGCGCAATGAGCAGTTCTTC
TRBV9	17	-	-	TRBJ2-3	CASTLGGRGSGTDTQYF	TGTGCCAGCACCCTTGGTGGGCGCGGGTCAGGCACAGATACGCAGTATTTT
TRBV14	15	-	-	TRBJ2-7	CASSQDQGKGYKQYF	TGTGCCAGCAGCCAAGATCAGGGTAAAGGTTATAAGCAGTACTTC
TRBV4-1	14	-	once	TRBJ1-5	CASSRSNSNQPQHF	TGCGCCAGCAGCCGTAGCAATAGCAATCAGCCCCAGCATTTT
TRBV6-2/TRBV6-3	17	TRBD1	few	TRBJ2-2	CASSYSLEGQDAGELFF	TGTGCCAGCAGTTACTCCCTGGAGGGACAGGACGCCGGGGAGCTGTTTTTT
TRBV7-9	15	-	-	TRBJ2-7	CASSPIRTASHEQYF	TGTGCCAGCAGTCCGATAAGGACAGCTTCCCACGAGCAGTACTTC
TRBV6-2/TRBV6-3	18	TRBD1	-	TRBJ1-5	CASSTIGQGIGGNQPQHF	TGTGCCAGCAGTACCATTGGACAGGGGATAGGTGGCAATCAGCCCCAGCATTTT
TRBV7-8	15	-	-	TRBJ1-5	CASSQTQGYDQPQHF	TGTGCCAGCAGCCAAACACAGGGATATGATCAGCCCCAGCATTTT
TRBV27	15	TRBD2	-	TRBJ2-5	CASSLISGGQETQYF	TGTGCCAGCAGTTTGATTAGCGGGGGCCAGGAGACCCAGTACTTC
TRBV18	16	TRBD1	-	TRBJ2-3	CASSPRQGVGTDTQYF	TGTGCCAGCTCCCCCCGACAGGGAGTCGGCACAGATACGCAGTATTTT
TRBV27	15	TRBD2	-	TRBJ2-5	CASSSPRGGRETQYF	TGTGCCAGCAGTTCCCCTCGGGGGGGGCGAGAGACCCAGTACTTC
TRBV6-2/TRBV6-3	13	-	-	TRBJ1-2	CASSRGASYGYTF	TGTGCCAGCAGTCGGGGGGCATCCTATGGCTACACCTTC
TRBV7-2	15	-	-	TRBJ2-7	CASSLDTGRDYEQYF	TGTGCCAGCAGCCTGGATACAGGGAGGGACTACGAGCAGTACTTC